This T cell receptor (beta chain) was sequenced during a study of CD8+ T cells in alopecia areata. Study-wide context: Patients in the treated group were given tofacitinib by mouth, 5 to 10 mg twice a day.

Germline V CDR1 and CDR2: SGHAT, FQNNGV. Trimming took off 2 bases at V and 1 base at J, with 5 bases between the two ends. The CDR3 runs to 13 residues. Findings of the study overall: Normal skin contains resident alphabeta T cells, and these are also sequenced in scalp samples. Patients displayed less clarity in TCR sharing than mice, a finding possibly related to HLA.

This clone showed up many times. The antigen is not known. Cell sorting on a FACSAria was used to separate CD4+ and CD8+ T cells from the PBMCs. cDNA reverse transcribed from extracted RNA served as the sequencing template. Here immunoSEQ multiplex PCR was the method, and the copy in TCRdb shows in-frame clones only, minus some. Among roughly 150,000 clones listed, 87% were seen once. The chain links TRBV11-2 to TRBJ1-1; no firm D call. Material: CD8+ T cells sorted from blood, obtained at week 0. The TCR sequence derives from a human donor with alopecia areata. This chain's CDR3 is CASSLYENTEAFF. The CDR3 nucleotides are TGTGCCAGCAGCTTATATGAGAACACTGAAGCTTTCTTT. Based on the CDR3 plus reference TRBV11-2 and TRBJ1-1, the full variable domain is EAGVAQSPRYKIIEKRQSVAFWCNPISGHATLYWYQQILGQGPKLLIQFQNNGVVDDSQLPKDRFSAERLKGVDSTLKIQPAKLEDSAVYLCASSLYENTEAFFGQGTRLTVV.